Listed here are 19 T cell receptor beta chains from one sample, sequenced in a study of response to subunit inactivated influenza vaccine. TCRdb re-called the RT-PCR reads with MiXCR, one entry per CDR3 protein. The table shows approximately 230,000 distinct CDR3 sequences, with about 12% occurring only once. Sequenced here: non-naive T cells sorted from PBMCs, sampled approximately 15 days before vaccination. These receptors all come from a man aged 45-65 years who received an inactivated influenza vaccine.

This clonotype was found many times. The genes are TRBV20-1 and TRBJ2-1; 11 bases line up with TRBD1. Germline-derived CDR1 and CDR2 are DFQATT and SNEGSKA (reference sequence). J lost 4 bases, V lost 5 bases, and 10 bases had no gene match. This CDR3 region has 16 residues. The CDR3 DNA follows: TGCAGTGCTCAAGGACAGGGGGCTTACCTTTACAATGAGCAGTTCTTC. Its translation is CSAQGQGAYLYNEQFF.

This chain links TRBV20-1 with TRBJ2-7; possibly TRBD2 for D (6 bases). V lost 3 bases, J lost 0 bases, and 15 bases lay in between. Germline CDR1 reads DFQATT; CDR2 reads SNEGSKA (reference sequence). The CDR3 extends over 15 amino acids. The CDR3 nucleotides read TGCAGTGCTAGCAGTCCTTTCGGGGGCTCCTACGAGCAGTACTTC. It codes for CSASSPFGGSYEQYF.

There are many counts of this clonotype. The gene calls are TRBV28 and TRBJ2-1; unclear D gene. The CDR3 sequence is 15 residues long. Trimming left V 2 bases short and J 5 bases short, with 13 bases between. Germline assignment: CDR1 MDHEN and CDR2 SYDVKM. The CDR3 DNA reads TGTGCCAGCAGTTTAAAGAGGACCTCAAACAATGAGCAGTTCTTC. The encoded protein is CASSLKRTSNNEQFF.

This clonotype appeared a few times. The gene calls are TRBV5-1 and TRBJ2-3; possible D gene TRBD2, 5 bases. Trimming took off 0 bases at V and 6 bases at J, with 11 bases between the two ends. CDR3 length equals 14 residues. The germline V gene has CDR1 SGHRS and CDR2 YFSETQ. CDR3 bases: TGCGCCAGCAGCTTGGGCGGGCATAGCGATACGCAGTATTTT. This translates into CASSLGGHSDTQYF.

Many counts were recorded for this clonotype. The rearrangement links TRBV5-6 to TRBJ2-7; possible D gene TRBD1, 6 bases. Germline CDR1 SGHDT, CDR2 YYEEEE. The length of the CDR3 is 15 residues. Trimming took off 4 bases at V and 0 bases at J, with 14 bases between the two ends. The chain's CDR3 is CASSPVGQSSYEQYF. CDR3 sequence (DNA): TGTGCCAGCAGCCCAGTCGGACAGAGCTCCTACGAGCAGTACTTC.

This clonotype appeared many times. The CDR3 region is CASRLGTSGRQETQYF. In nucleotides, the CDR3 is TGCGCCAGCCGATTGGGGACTAGCGGGAGACAAGAGACCCAGTACTTC. The chain recombines TRBV5-1 with TRBJ2-5, with 14 bases lining up with TRBD2. CDR1 and CDR2 from the germline V gene are SGHRS and YFSETQ. V lost 7 bases and J lost 2; bases outside the gene matches: 7. This CDR3 contains 16 residues.

This clonotype was seen at least ten times. In nucleotides, the CDR3 is TGCAGTGCTAACCGGGACACCTACAATGAGCAGTTCTTC. Translating gives CSANRDTYNEQFF. V and J are TRBV20-1 and TRBJ2-1; perhaps TRBD1 as D (6 bases). The CDR3 sequence is 13 residues long. V lost 4 bases to trimming and J lost 2 bases, with 9 bases between them. In germline, CDR1 is DFQATT, CDR2 SNEGSKA (reference sequence).

This clonotype was counted only a few times. The V call is TRBV27, the J call TRBJ2-7, with 9 nucleotides matching TRBD1. This CDR3 comprises 15 residues. The ends lost 5 bases at V and 5 bases at J; junction bases unmatched: 10. Germline CDR1 is MNHEY and CDR2 is SMNVEV (reference sequence). CDR3 amino acids: CASSPKGDRVHEQYF. In DNA, the CDR3 is TGTGCCAGCAGTCCTAAGGGGGACAGGGTCCACGAGCAGTACTTC.

This clonotype has just a few counts. V is TRBV15 and J is TRBJ2-3, with D perhaps being TRBD1 or TRBD2 (5 bases each). CDR1 LNHNV and CDR2 YYDKDF come from the germline V gene (reference sequence). The CDR3 length is 14 residues. V was shortened by 1 base and J by 5 bases, with 10 bases between the two germline ends. For the CDR3, the DNA is TGTGCCACCAGCAGAGCAGGGAGCGGAGATACGCAGTATTTT. Protein sequence: CATSRAGSGDTQYF. Complete variable domain (other parts from reference TRBV15 and TRBJ2-3): DAMVIQNPRYQVTQFGKPVTLSCSQTLNHNVMYWYQQKSSQAPKLLFHYYDKDFNNEADTPDNFQSRRPNTSFCFLDIRSPGLGDTAMYLCATSRAGSGDTQYFGPGTRLTVL.

This chain joins TRBV7-2 and TRBJ2-7; 11 bases line up with TRBD1. Germline V gene lookup returns CDR1 SGHTA and CDR2 FQGNSA. The CDR3 loop spans 15 amino acids. The junction had 10 bases not matched to a gene; V was cut back by 5 bases and J by 7 bases. The CDR3 spells CASSKPGQGVGEQYF. CDR3 nucleotide sequence: TGTGCCAGCAGCAAACCGGGACAGGGGGTGGGTGAGCAGTACTTC.

This sequence joins TRBV12-3 or TRBV12-4 and TRBJ1-1, with TRBD1 as a possible D gene (6 bases). Trimming left V 6 bases short and J 6 bases short, with 17 bases between. There are 14 residues in the CDR3. The CDR3 region has the DNA TGTGCCAGCAGCCTTCTACAGGGAGGCCCTGAAGCTTTCTTT. Translated: CASSLLQGGPEAFF.

This clonotype was seen many times. As DNA, the CDR3 is TGTGCCAGCAGACTACAGGGAGGTAGAGCTTTCTTT. Translation gives CASRLQGGRAFF. The chain has TRBV27 and TRBJ1-1, with D possibly matching TRBD1 (6 bases). The germline V and J ends were trimmed by 6 bases and 10 bases, with 15 bases remaining between them. Germline V CDR1 and CDR2: MNHEY, SMNVEV (reference sequence). The CDR3 extends over 12 amino acids.

This clonotype was seen a few times. The chain carries TRBV7-9 and TRBJ2-1; D possibly corresponds to TRBD2 (6 bases). The V gene lost 8 bases and the J gene lost 5 bases, with 22 bases spanning the gap. This CDR3 comprises 16 residues. In germline, CDR1 is SEHNR, CDR2 FQNEAQ (reference sequence). CDR3 nucleotides: TGTGCCAGCCCGGGAGCGAAGGGCAGATGGAACAATGAGCAGTTCTTC. The encoded protein is CASPGAKGRWNNEQFF.

The chain is built from TRBV14 and TRBJ2-3; D gene unclear. Trimming removed 5 bases from V and 4 bases from J, with 7 bases in between. The germline CDR1 and CDR2 sequences are SGHDN and FVKESK. CDR3 length: 12 residues. CDR3 in amino acids: CASSFQADTQYF. For the CDR3, the DNA is TGTGCCAGCAGCTTTCAGGCAGATACGCAGTATTTT.

Many counts were recorded for this clonotype. The chain uses TRBV7-8 and TRBJ2-7, with TRBD1 as a possible D gene (6 bases). Germline V CDR1 and CDR2: SGHVS, FQNEAQ. The CDR3 is made up of 14 amino acids. V shed 1 base and J shed 3 bases, with 10 bases lying between them. This CDR3 reads CASSLEGRGYEQYF. CDR3 DNA: TGTGCCAGCAGCTTAGAGGGCAGGGGCTACGAGCAGTACTTC.

J is TRBJ2-5 and V is TRBV30; 9 bases fit TRBD2. Germline assignment: CDR1 GTSNPN and CDR2 SVGIG (reference sequence). The CDR3 extends over 15 amino acids. The V and J ends lost 0 bases and 2 bases, in that order; junction bases with no gene match: 4. The CDR3 region has the DNA TGTGCCTGGAGTGTCCTAGCGGGGTTACAAGAGACCCAGTACTTC. Translated, it gives CAWSVLAGLQETQYF.

This chain uses TRBV6-1 with TRBJ2-1; either TRBD1 or TRBD2 may supply D (5 bases each). CDR3 length equals 15 residues. V was trimmed by 6 bases and J by 4 bases, leaving 16 bases between them. Looked up from germline, CDR1 is MNHNS and CDR2 is SASEGT. CDR3 amino acids: CASRTTRGNYNEQFF. The CDR3 DNA sequence: TGTGCCAGCAGAACAACTAGGGGAAATTACAATGAGCAGTTCTTC.

The gene calls are TRBV2 and TRBJ2-3; 8 positions agree with TRBD2. The CDR3 extends over 14 amino acids. CDR1 and CDR2 (germline): SNHLY, FYNNEI. V gave up 8 bases and J gave up 0 bases; unmatched junction bases: 4. The CDR3 DNA follows: TGTGCCAGCCTAGCGGGCCTTAGCACAGATACGCAGTATTTT. Its translation: CASLAGLSTDTQYF. Full variable domain (rest looked up from reference TRBV2 and TRBJ2-3): EPEVTQTPSHQVTQMGQEVILRCVPISNHLYFYWYRQILGQKVEFLVSFYNNEISEKSEIFDDQFSVERPDGSNFTLKIRSTKLEDSAMYFCASLAGLSTDTQYFGPGTRLTVL.

The chain joins TRBV7-3 to TRBJ2-1, with 10 bases that match TRBD2. The V gene's germline CDR1 is SGHTA and CDR2 FQGTGA. The CDR3 is 16 amino acids. After removal of 2 bases from V and 5 bases from J, the junction contained 6 bases not matched to a gene. The CDR3 bases are TGTGCCAGCAGCTTATGTCTAGCGGGAGAGGACAATGAGCAGTTCTTC. The encoded protein is CASSLCLAGEDNEQFF.